This TCR beta chain was identified in a study of blood T cell repertoires in COVID-19 (dated by TCRdb to 2020 to 2021). In terms of the full investigation: Samples from collaborators originated in the United States, Italy and Spain and spanned both the acute and convalescent phases of COVID-19. Where available, HLA class I and class II types were obtained from metadata supplied by the sample provider rather than from assay-based typing. The sample metadata nearly always contained a de-identified subject ID, COVID-19 status, age in years and sex. A freely available public database, intended as a resource for researchers studying the immune response to SARS-CoV-2, is where the repertoires were released. The material from the prospective study consisted of cDNA or gDNA derived from T cells, B-cell-depleted T cells, or PBMCs. The dataset comprised deeply sampled blood TCRbeta repertoires from subjects exposed to, actively infected with, or recovered from COVID-19. Samples were obtained from the ongoing ImmuneRACE study (first 160 participants) and from about 1,300 subjects provided by 6 global collaborators. Overall results and qualifications from the work: The quantity of clinical and demographic metadata differed by source and by participant and was supplied without curation.

As regards this clone: Its antigen target is currently unknown. No base qualities exist here, and no much larger clone lies one base off it.

Collaborating institutions collected whole blood in K2EDTA tubes following their own protocols. For TCRbeta analysis, collaborators shipped samples in one of three forms: frozen whole blood, isolated PBMCs, or DNA extracted from either of those sample types. TCRbeta CDR3 regions were amplified from genomic DNA by means of the immunoSEQ Assay, a bias-controlled multiplex PCR. The study's processing was this. Within the assay, amplification of reference gene primers was used to estimate how many nucleated cells each sample contained. Sequence reads were collapsed and filtered to measure the absolute abundance of every unique TCRbeta CDR3 rearrangement. For each sample, productive Simpson clonality was calculated by taking the square root of Simpson's diversity index across productive rearrangements. This immuneACCESS table, as held by TCRdb, lists in-frame sequences with V and J called but not all clones. Of the missing ones, under half trace to an unresolved V gene in checked studies; the others have no known cause. The V and J calls and clone size are taken from that table; D and trimming were inferred from the DNA. This sample is represented by approximately 100,000 clones; roughly 92% of them were singletons. The ten largest make up about 5.7% of the sample.

The sequencing sample was made of peripheral blood. The source of this sequence is a man aged 45-60 years with active COVID-19.

The CDR3 region has the sequence CASSERGASGELFF. Here is the DNA: TGTGCCAGCAGTGAACGGGGGGCGTCCGGGGAGCTGTTTTTT. This chain is built from TRBV6-1 and TRBJ2-2, and the D gene may be TRBD2, 7 bases matching. The trim is 2 bases for V and 6 bases for J, with a gap of 10 bases between the germline ends. Measured from the cysteine to the phenylalanine, the CDR3 is 14 residues long. Solely the CDR3 DNA is kept, with 42 bases framed from the first base. The germline V gene encodes CDR1 MNHNS and CDR2 SASEGT.